A selection of T cell receptor beta chains follows, all from one sample in a study of blood T cell repertoires in COVID-19. The protocol was immunoSEQ multiplex PCR, while the TCRdb copy is restricted to in-frame clones and leaves out a portion. The sample has some 140,000 clones, around 87% seen once. Input material: peripheral blood. Every receptor here comes from a man between 65 and 79 years old with active COVID-19. Both conserved end residues are part of each CDR3. D genes are given only for firm matches. Clone size is not always given. Where it is, it says once, few, many or a class for expanded clones.

V,size,length,J,D,CDR3,DNA
TRBV28,-,14,TRBJ1-1,-,CASVPLRMNTEAFF,TGTGCCAGCGTTCCCCTTCGTATGAACACTGAAGCTTTCTTT
TRBV24-1,-,15,TRBJ2-3,-,CATRKGSQGGDTQYF,TGTGCCACCAGGAAAGGTTCCCAGGGGGGAGATACGCAGTATTTT
TRBV9,-,14,TRBJ2-7,TRBD2,CASSAGTGGYEQYF,TGTGCCAGCAGCGCAGGGACGGGGGGCTACGAGCAGTACTTC
TRBV28,-,14,TRBJ2-5,TRBD1,CASSLSGQGETQYF,TGTGCCAGCAGTTTATCTGGACAGGGGGAGACCCAGTACTTC
TRBV4-2,-,15,TRBJ2-7,TRBD1,CASSQAAGTDYEQYF,TGTGCCAGCAGCCAAGCAGCCGGGACAGATTACGAGCAGTACTTC
TRBV3-1/TRBV3-2,-,14,TRBJ2-7,-,CASSQRQGHYEQYF,TGTGCCAGCAGCCAACGGCAGGGACACTACGAGCAGTACTTC
TRBV9,few,14,TRBJ2-1,TRBD2,CASSGTSGSPEQFF,TGTGCCAGCAGCGGGACTAGCGGGAGTCCTGAGCAGTTCTTC
TRBV11-2,few,15,TRBJ2-7,TRBD2,CASSDLAGELGEQYF,TGTGCCAGCAGCGACTTAGCGGGAGAATTGGGAGAGCAGTACTTC
TRBV7-2,-,16,TRBJ2-5,TRBD2,CASSIRLAGGQETQYF,TGTGCCAGCAGCATCCGACTAGCGGGAGGGCAAGAGACCCAGTACTTC
TRBV27,-,14,TRBJ1-6,-,CASSFSSYNSPLHF,TGTGCCAGCAGTTTCTCCTCCTATAATTCACCCCTCCACTTT
TRBV6-5,-,15,TRBJ2-3,TRBD1,CASSYSDRGTDTQYF,TGTGCCAGCAGTTACTCGGACAGGGGAACGGATACGCAGTATTTT
TRBV27,-,16,TRBJ2-3,-,CASSARLVTSTDTQYF,TGTGCCAGCAGTGCCAGACTAGTTACGAGCACAGATACGCAGTATTTT
TRBV27,-,12,TRBJ2-7,TRBD2,CATSGLAGEQYF,TGTGCCACCTCGGGACTAGCGGGGGAGCAGTACTTC
TRBV2,-,15,TRBJ1-5,-,CASRAGGSLNQPQHF,TGTGCCAGCAGAGCCGGGGGATCACTCAATCAGCCCCAGCATTTT
TRBV10-3,-,14,TRBJ2-7,-,CAISVSGEYYEQYF,TGTGCCATCAGTGTGTCCGGTGAGTACTACGAGCAGTACTTC
TRBV18,-,16,TRBJ2-7,-,CASSARTERAAYEQYF,TGTGCCAGCTCAGCTCGGACAGAAAGAGCTGCCTACGAGCAGTACTTC
TRBV7-7,-,15,TRBJ2-2,TRBD2,CASSLAGRVGGELFF,TGTGCCAGCAGCCTAGCGGGTCGGGTCGGCGGGGAGCTGTTTTTT
TRBV11-2,-,17,TRBJ2-6,-,CASSTYRDYSGANVLTF,TGTGCCAGCAGCACCTACAGGGATTACTCTGGGGCCAACGTCCTGACTTTC
TRBV7-6,-,15,TRBJ1-6,-,CASSLASALNSPLHF,TGTGCCAGCAGCTTAGCGAGTGCCTTAAATTCACCCCTCCACTTT
TRBV19,-,11,TRBJ1-3,-,CACYSGNTIYF,TGTGCCTGCTATTCTGGAAACACCATATATTTT
TRBV7-8,once,15,TRBJ2-7,-,CASRDRQTTSYEQYF,TGTGCCAGCAGAGACCGACAGACCACCTCCTACGAGCAGTACTTC
TRBV30,-,15,TRBJ2-7,TRBD2,CAWRAAAGGQYEQYF,TGTGCCTGGAGGGCCGCTGCGGGAGGGCAATACGAGCAGTACTTC
TRBV6-6,-,12,TRBJ1-2,-,CAGLRANYGYTF,TGTGCCGGACTGAGAGCTAACTATGGCTACACCTTC
TRBV9,-,15,TRBJ2-7,TRBD2,CASSVAAGGPYEQYF,TGTGCCAGCAGCGTAGCTGCGGGAGGGCCGTACGAGCAGTACTTC
TRBV20-1,-,11,TRBJ2-7,-,CSAPQVNEQYF,TGCAGTGCTCCACAGGTAAACGAGCAGTACTTC
TRBV30,few,12,TRBJ1-1,-,CAWRPRSTEAFF,TGTGCCTGGAGGCCTCGGAGCACTGAAGCTTTCTTT
TRBV3-1/TRBV3-2,-,17,TRBJ2-5,TRBD2,CASSQVGGGPSGETQYF,TGTGCCAGCAGCCAAGTGGGGGGAGGGCCCTCTGGGGAGACCCAGTACTTC
TRBV2,-,18,TRBJ1-5,-,CASSRDMSAGLLDQPQHF,TGTGCCAGCAGTCGAGACATGAGTGCGGGGCTGCTCGATCAGCCCCAGCATTTT
TRBV4-3,once,16,TRBJ1-2,TRBD1,CASSQVHMDRGRGYTF,TGCGCCAGCAGCCAAGTTCACATGGACAGGGGGCGAGGCTACACCTTC
TRBV10-3,-,15,TRBJ2-1,-,CAIRGDGSSYNEQFF,TGTGCCATCAGGGGGGACGGGAGCTCCTACAATGAGCAGTTCTTC
TRBV29-1,-,13,TRBJ2-2,-,CSVVPRGTGELFF,TGCAGCGTTGTGCCCAGGGGTACCGGGGAGCTGTTTTTT
TRBV13,-,16,TRBJ2-7,TRBD1,CASSSSRDREFYEQYF,TGTGCCAGCAGCTCGTCCCGGGACAGGGAGTTCTACGAGCAGTACTTC
TRBV4-1,-,15,TRBJ2-7,TRBD1,CASSLRTGPSYEQYF,TGCGCCAGCAGCCTGCGGACAGGGCCATCCTACGAGCAGTACTTC
TRBV5-6,-,16,TRBJ2-3,TRBD2,CASSLRTGGSTDTQYF,TGTGCCAGCAGCTTGCGGACGGGGGGTAGCACAGATACGCAGTATTTT
TRBV3-1/TRBV3-2,-,16,TRBJ2-1,TRBD2,CASRGTGTSRGGKQFF,TGTGCCAGCAGAGGTACCGGGACTAGCCGCGGAGGGAAGCAGTTCTTC